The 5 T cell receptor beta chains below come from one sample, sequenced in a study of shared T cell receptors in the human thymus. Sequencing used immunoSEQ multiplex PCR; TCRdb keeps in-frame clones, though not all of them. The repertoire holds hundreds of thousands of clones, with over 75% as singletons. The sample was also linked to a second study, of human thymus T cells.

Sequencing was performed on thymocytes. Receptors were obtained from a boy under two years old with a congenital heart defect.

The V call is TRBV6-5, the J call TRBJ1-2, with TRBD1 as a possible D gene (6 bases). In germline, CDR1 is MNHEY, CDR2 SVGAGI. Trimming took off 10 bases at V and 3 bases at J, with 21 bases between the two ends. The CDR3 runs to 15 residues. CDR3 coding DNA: TGTGCCACCTCCTCCGGACAGCGGGGATACTATGGCTACACCTTC. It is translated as CATSSGQRGYYGYTF.

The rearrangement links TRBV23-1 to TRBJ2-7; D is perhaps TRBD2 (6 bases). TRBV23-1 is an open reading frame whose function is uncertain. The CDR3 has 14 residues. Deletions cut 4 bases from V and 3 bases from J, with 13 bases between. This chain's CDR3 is CASSPTGEDYEQYF. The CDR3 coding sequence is TGCGCCAGCAGTCCTACCGGGGAGGACTACGAGCAGTACTTC.

The CDR3 sequence is CASSLGDRVGYEQYF. The CDR3 nucleotides read TGTGCCAGCAGCTTAGGTGACAGAGTAGGCTACGAGCAGTACTTC. The chain recombines TRBV11-2 with TRBJ2-7; D possibly corresponds to TRBD1 (5 bases). The germline gives CDR1 SGHAT, CDR2 FQNNGV. V was clipped by 1 base and J by 3 bases, with 13 bases between them. This CDR3 spans 15 amino acids.

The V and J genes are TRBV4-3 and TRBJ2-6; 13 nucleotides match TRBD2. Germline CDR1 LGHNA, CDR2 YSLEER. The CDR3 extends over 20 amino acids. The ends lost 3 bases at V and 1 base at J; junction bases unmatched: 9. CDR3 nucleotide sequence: TGCGCCAGCAGCCATGGAACTAGCGGGAGGGCCCAGTCTGGGGCCAACGTCCTGACTTTC. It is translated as CASSHGTSGRAQSGANVLTF.

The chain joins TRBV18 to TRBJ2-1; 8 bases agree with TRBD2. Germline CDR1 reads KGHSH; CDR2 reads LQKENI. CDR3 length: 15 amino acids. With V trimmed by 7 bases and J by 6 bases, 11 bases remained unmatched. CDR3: CASFKAGERFNEQFF. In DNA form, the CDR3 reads TGTGCCAGCTTTAAAGCGGGGGAGCGTTTCAATGAGCAGTTCTTC.